Sequencing of this T cell receptor (beta chain) was carried out in a study of beta chain features in type 1 diabetes. Study-level points and caveats: Among patients, naive, central memory and Treg TCRB repertoires appeared more similar than among healthy donors.

The study reverse transcribed the entire isolated RNA, so it sequenced expressed TCRB transcripts. Assay used: immunoSEQ multiplex PCR; TCRdb lists only in-frame clones, some missing. The table lists about 110,000 clones, around 40% of them singletons. For this clone: Its matching antigen is unknown.

With 1 base removed from V and 3 bases from J, the gap between germline ends came to 10 bases. The CDR3 runs 15 residues. The germline CDR1 and CDR2 sequences are SGHRS and YFSETQ. The sequencing input was stem cell memory CD4+ T cells from blood. This sequence was found in a woman in her late teens or twenties in good health. This chain connects TRBV5-1 to TRBJ2-2, with a tentative D call TRBD1 (5 bases). CDR3 region: CASSLRQGDTGELFF. Here the CDR3 DNA reads TGCGCCAGCAGCTTGAGGCAGGGTGACACCGGGGAGCTGTTTTTT.